A few counts support the clone carrying this T cell receptor (beta chain). As yet, its antigen is unknown. The data were taken from a study of blood T cells in healthy people across ages. V gave up 5 bases and J gave up 9 bases, with 10 bases separating them. Germline V gives CDR1 KGHDR, CDR2 SFDVKD. The CDR3 sequence is 12 residues long. Individuals who donated were healthy Caucasians from Russia aged 6 to 90. Together with a sample-barcoded 5' primer, a J-beta primer mix was included in a second PCR lasting roughly 6 to 12 cycles. TCRdb independently ran MiXCR on the 5' RACE reads; one entry per CDR3 protein. The sample lists roughly 720,000 distinct CDR3 sequences, around half seen once, with about two fifths in the top ten. Study outcomes and limitations: Roughly linearly, TCR beta diversity per million T cells fell as age increased.

This receptor was identified in an older man in good health. The V and J genes are TRBV24-1 and TRBJ2-1, with D hard to call. Sequencing used blood. The CDR3 loop reads CATSAPQGEQFF. The CDR3 nucleotides read TGTGCCACCAGTGCACCGCAAGGTGAGCAGTTCTTC.